Listed here is a single TCR beta chain. Its antigen is currently unknown. These data come from a study of cytomegalovirus exposure and HLA in healthy donors. Broader study findings: Per a later analysis, 15,000 to 20,000 TCR beta sequences showed association with HLA alleles at 0.05 false discovery rate.

Primers: 60 Vbeta forward and 13 Jbeta reverse. Original methodology: The count from a later analysis was tens of millions of unique TCR beta chains, approximately 9.9 million of them shared. Clones were sequenced by immunoSEQ multiplex PCR, and TCRdb holds only the in-frame ones, with some missing. D and trimming were read from the DNA, whereas the V and J calls and clone size are those reported in that table. The profile shows about 160,000 clones, approximately 80% of them singletons. The germline gives CDR1 MGHRA, CDR2 YSYEKL. Unmatched junction bases numbered 1, after V lost 2 bases and J lost 5 bases. The CDR3 is made up of 13 amino acids.

The TCR was taken from a woman in her twenties or thirties in good health and CMV-seropositive. The rearrangement joins TRBV4-1 to TRBJ2-5; 8 bases line up with TRBD1. Input material: PBMCs. The CDR3, as DNA: TGCGCCAGCAGCCAAACAGGGGGGGAGACCCAGTACTTC. This codes for CASSQTGGETQYF.